This note documents a single T cell receptor beta chain sequence. Study processing details: The assay estimated nucleated cells by amplifying reference gene primers. This table comes from immunoSEQ multiplex PCR, and its TCRdb copy is limited to in-frame clones, with some not included. V and J calls and clone size follow that table, whereas D and trimming were derived from the DNA. The repertoire has hundreds of thousands of clones, 89% of them found once; the top ten carry more than 0.95%. This CDR3 comprises 16 residues. V gave up 5 bases and J gave up 5 bases, with 19 bases separating them. Per the germline V gene, CDR1 is LGHNA and CDR2 is YNFKEQ. The entry originates in a study of blood T cell repertoires in COVID-19. Study background: Acute and convalescent COVID-19 specimens originated in the United States, Italy and Spain. The cDNA or gDNA used as material had been derived from T cells, B-cell-depleted T cells, or PBMCs.

The genes are TRBV4-2 and TRBJ2-1; tentative D call: TRBD2 (6 bases). Material: peripheral blood. The source of this sequence is a man aged 35 to 55 with acute or convalescent COVID-19. Written as DNA, the CDR3 is TGTGCCAGCAGCGAACGACCGGGACTCTCAAACAATGAGCAGTTCTTC. It specifies CASSERPGLSNNEQFF.